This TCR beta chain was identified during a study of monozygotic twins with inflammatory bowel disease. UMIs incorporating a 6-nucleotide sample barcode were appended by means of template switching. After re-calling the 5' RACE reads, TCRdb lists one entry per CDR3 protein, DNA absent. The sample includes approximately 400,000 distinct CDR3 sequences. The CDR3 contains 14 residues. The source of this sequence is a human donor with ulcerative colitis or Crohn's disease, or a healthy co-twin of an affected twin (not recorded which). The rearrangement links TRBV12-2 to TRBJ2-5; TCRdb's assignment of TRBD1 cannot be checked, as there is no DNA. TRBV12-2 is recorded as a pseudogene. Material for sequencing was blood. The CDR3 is CASRFTGGMETQYF.